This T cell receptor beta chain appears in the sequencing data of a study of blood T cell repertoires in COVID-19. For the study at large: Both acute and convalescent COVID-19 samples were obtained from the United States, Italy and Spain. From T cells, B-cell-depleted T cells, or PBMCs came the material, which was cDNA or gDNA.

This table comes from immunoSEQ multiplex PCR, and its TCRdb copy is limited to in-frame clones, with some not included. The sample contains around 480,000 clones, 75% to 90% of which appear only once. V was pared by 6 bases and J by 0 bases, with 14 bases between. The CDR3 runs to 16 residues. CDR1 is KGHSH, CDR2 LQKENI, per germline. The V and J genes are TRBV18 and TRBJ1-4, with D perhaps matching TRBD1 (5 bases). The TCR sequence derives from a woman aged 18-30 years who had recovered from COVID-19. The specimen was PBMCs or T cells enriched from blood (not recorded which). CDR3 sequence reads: CASSPSGGATNEKLFF. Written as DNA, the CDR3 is TGTGCCAGCTCCCCCTCGGGGGGGGCAACTAATGAAAAACTGTTTTTT.